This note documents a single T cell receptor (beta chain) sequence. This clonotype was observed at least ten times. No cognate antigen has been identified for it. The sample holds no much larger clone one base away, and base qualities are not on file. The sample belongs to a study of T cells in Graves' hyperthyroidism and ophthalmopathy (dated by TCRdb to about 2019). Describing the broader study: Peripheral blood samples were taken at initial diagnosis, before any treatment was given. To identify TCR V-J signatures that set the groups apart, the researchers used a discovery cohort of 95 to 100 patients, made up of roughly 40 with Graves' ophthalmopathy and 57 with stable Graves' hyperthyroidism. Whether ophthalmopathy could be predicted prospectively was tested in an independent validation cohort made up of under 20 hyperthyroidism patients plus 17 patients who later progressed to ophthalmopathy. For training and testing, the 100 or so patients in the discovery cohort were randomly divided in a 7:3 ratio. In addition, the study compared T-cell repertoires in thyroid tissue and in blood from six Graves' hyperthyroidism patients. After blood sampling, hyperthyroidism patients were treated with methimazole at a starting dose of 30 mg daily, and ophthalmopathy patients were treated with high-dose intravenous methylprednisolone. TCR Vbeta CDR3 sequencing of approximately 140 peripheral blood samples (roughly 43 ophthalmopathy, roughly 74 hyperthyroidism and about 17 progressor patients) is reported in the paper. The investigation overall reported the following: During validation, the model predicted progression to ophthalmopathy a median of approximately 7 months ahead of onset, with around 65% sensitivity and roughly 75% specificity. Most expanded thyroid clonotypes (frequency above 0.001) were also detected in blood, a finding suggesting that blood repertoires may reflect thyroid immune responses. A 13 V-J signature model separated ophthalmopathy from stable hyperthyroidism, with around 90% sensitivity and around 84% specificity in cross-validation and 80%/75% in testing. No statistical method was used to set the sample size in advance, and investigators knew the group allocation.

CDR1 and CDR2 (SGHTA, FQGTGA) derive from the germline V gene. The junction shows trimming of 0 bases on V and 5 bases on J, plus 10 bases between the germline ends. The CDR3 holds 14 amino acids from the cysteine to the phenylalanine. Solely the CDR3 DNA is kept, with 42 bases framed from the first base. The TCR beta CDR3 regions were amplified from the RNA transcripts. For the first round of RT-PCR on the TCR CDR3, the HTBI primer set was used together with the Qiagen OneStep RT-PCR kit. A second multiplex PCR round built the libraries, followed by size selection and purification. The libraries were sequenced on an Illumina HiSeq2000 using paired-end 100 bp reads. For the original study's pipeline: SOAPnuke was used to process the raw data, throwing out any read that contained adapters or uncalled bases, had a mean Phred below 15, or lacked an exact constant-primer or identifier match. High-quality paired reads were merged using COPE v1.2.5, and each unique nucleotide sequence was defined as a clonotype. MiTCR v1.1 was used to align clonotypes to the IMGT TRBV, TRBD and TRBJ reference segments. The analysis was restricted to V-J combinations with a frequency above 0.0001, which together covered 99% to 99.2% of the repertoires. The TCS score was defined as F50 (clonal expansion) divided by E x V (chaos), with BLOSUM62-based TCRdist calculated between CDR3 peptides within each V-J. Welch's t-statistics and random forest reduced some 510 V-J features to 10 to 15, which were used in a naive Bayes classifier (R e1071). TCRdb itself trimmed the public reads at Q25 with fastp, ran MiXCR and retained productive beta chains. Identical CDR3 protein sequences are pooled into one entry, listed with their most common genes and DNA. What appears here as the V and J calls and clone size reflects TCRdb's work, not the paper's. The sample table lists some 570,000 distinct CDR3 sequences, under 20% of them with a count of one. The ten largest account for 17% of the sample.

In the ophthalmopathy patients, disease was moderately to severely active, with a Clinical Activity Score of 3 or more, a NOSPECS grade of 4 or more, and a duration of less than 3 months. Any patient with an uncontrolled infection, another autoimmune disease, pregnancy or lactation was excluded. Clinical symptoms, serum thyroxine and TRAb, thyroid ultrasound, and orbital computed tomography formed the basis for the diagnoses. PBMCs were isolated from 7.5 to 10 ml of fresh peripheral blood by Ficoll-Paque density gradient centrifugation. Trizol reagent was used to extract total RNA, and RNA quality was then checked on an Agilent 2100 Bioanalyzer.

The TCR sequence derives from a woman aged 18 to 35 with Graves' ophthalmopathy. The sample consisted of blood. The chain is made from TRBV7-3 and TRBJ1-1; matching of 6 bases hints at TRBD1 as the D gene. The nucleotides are TGTGCCAGCAGCTTAACGGAGGGGGGAACTGAAGCTTTCTTT. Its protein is CASSLTEGGTEAFF.